This TCR beta chain derives from a study of technical replicates of blood from a handful of donors. Profiling relied on immunoSEQ multiplex PCR, and the TCRdb table lists in-frame clones only, not all of them. The sample lists about 69,000 clones, around nine tenths seen once, with roughly 4.8% in the top ten. Germline V lookup: CDR1 LNHNV, CDR2 YYDKDF (reference sequence). The CDR3 has 17 residues. J lost 5 bases, V lost 0 bases, and 10 bases had no gene match. V usage is TRBV15 and J usage is TRBJ2-1; 7 nucleotides agree with TRBD1. The sequenced sample was PBMCs. This TCR derives from a human donor in good health. Some clones in this sample may be carry-over from other donors' samples. CDR3 bases: TGTGCCACCAGCAGAGATATAGGGGGCCTGTCTGACAATGAGCAGTTCTTC. Protein sequence: CATSRDIGGLSDNEQFF.